The 29 T cell receptor beta chains below all came from one sample that was sequenced in a study of control samples from healthy donors and cancer patients. TCRdb keeps only in-frame clones here, not all; method: immunoSEQ multiplex PCR. The sample shows roughly 180,000 clones, around 93% of them seen only once. The specimen was blood. The receptors were gathered from a woman in her sixties in good health.

J is TRBJ2-7 and V is TRBV29-1; 7 bases line up with TRBD1. Germline V gene sequence: CDR1 SQVTM, CDR2 ANQGSEA. The CDR3 length is 12 residues. Losses at the gene ends were 6 bases for V and 3 bases for J; bases not matched to a gene: 5. For the CDR3, the DNA is TGCAGCGTGGGAAACAGGGGCTACGAGCAGTACTTC. Protein sequence: CSVGNRGYEQYF.

V and J are TRBV9 and TRBJ2-7; 12 bases match TRBD2. The CDR3 is made up of 14 amino acids. The ends lost 4 bases at V and 6 bases at J; junction bases unmatched: 5. Germline V lookup: CDR1 SGDLS, CDR2 YYNGEE. CDR3 DNA sequence: TGTGCCAGCAGCCCTCAACTAGCGGGGGGCGAGCAGTACTTC. This encodes CASSPQLAGGEQYF.

V and J are TRBV10-3 and TRBJ2-2; TRBD2 might be the D (6 bases). The CDR3 has 18 residues. V was trimmed by 5 bases and J by 1 base, leaving 20 bases between them. Germline V gene data show CDR1 as ENHRY and CDR2 as SYGVKD. The CDR3 region has the DNA TGTGCCATCAGTCCGGTCGGAGGGTTGTCGGGGAACACCGGGGAGCTGTTTTTT. Translation: CAISPVGGLSGNTGELFF.

The rearrangement links TRBV6-2 or TRBV6-3 to TRBJ1-2, with unresolved D. Germline CDR1 reads MNHEY; CDR2 reads SVGEGT. The CDR3 consists of 12 residues. Trimming took 3 bases from V and 3 from J, leaving 5 bases between them. This chain's CDR3 is CASSYIDYGYTF. DNA for the CDR3: TGTGCCAGCAGTTATATTGACTATGGCTACACCTTC.

The chain links TRBV10-3 to TRBJ1-3, with D maybe TRBD1 (6 bases). Germline loops: CDR1 ENHRY, CDR2 SYGVKD. Trimming removed 5 bases from V and 4 bases from J, with 15 bases in between. The CDR3 consists of 15 residues. CDR3 bases: TGTGCCATCAGTAAAACAGGGAGAGCCGGAAACACCATATATTTT. Residues: CAISKTGRAGNTIYF.

This rearrangement joins TRBV3-1 (or the pseudogene TRBV3-2) to TRBJ1-3; D remains unclear. There are 12 residues in the CDR3. Trimming removed 5 bases from V and 0 bases from J, with 2 bases in between. Per the germline V gene, CDR1 is LGHDT and CDR2 is YNNKEL (reference sequence). This CDR3 is CASSNSGNTIYF. The CDR3 bases are TGTGCCAGCAGCAACTCTGGAAACACCATATATTTT.

CDR3 residues: CASSSSGTGPPYEQYF. The CDR3 nucleotides are TGTGCCAGCAGCTCCTCGGGGACAGGGCCTCCCTACGAGCAGTACTTC. The genes are TRBV7-6 and TRBJ2-7; the match to TRBD1 covers 9 bases. CDR1 SGHVS and CDR2 FNYEAQ come from the germline V gene. The CDR3 is made up of 16 amino acids. The junction had 9 bases not matched to a gene; V was cut back by 4 bases and J by 2 bases.

This chain links TRBV10-3 with TRBJ1-1; D remains unclear. This CDR3 is 12 amino acids long. The germline V gene encodes CDR1 ENHRY and CDR2 SYGVKD. V was clipped by 3 bases and J by 0 bases, with 2 bases between them. The CDR3 DNA is TGTGCCATCAGTGACCTGAACACTGAAGCTTTCTTT. It translates to CAISDLNTEAFF.

This CDR3 is CASSVDLGGQPQHF. CDR3 nucleotide sequence: TGTGCCAGCAGCGTAGACCTTGGGGGGCAGCCCCAGCATTTT. The chain employs TRBV9 and TRBJ1-5; weak D call: TRBD1 (5 bases). CDR1 and CDR2 (germline): SGDLS, YYNGEE. V was clipped by 0 bases and J by 7 bases, with 11 bases between them. The CDR3 spans 14 residues.

DNA of the CDR3: TGTGCCAGCAGTTACTCGTACAGCCCGAACACCGGGGAGCTGTTTTTT. This gives the protein CASSYSYSPNTGELFF. This chain links TRBV6-5 with TRBJ2-2; D unresolved. With 0 bases removed from V and 0 bases from J, the gap between germline ends came to 8 bases. The CDR3 contains 16 residues. CDR1 and CDR2 (germline): MNHEY, SVGAGI.

The chain joins TRBV3-1 (or the pseudogene TRBV3-2) to TRBJ2-1; D may be TRBD1 (5 bases). Germline CDR1 and CDR2: LGHDT and YNNKEL (reference sequence). V dropped 2 bases and J dropped 4 bases, with 12 bases sitting between them. This CDR3 has 15 residues. The DNA of the CDR3 is TGTGCCAGCAGCCAATCACCAGGGCTTTACAATGAGCAGTTCTTC. Translating it yields CASSQSPGLYNEQFF.

This clone was detected once. J is TRBJ2-2 and V is TRBV15; no clear D. Trimming stripped 0 bases from V and 4 bases from J, with 6 bases between. This CDR3 spans 14 amino acids. CDR1 is LNHNV, CDR2 YYDKDF, per germline (reference sequence). In nucleotides, the CDR3 is TGTGCCACCAGCAGAGATCACAGCACCGGGGAGCTGTTTTTT. This codes for CATSRDHSTGELFF.

The V gene is TRBV5-5, the J gene TRBJ2-6, with D maybe TRBD1 (5 bases). V was trimmed by 0 bases and J by 4 bases, leaving 8 bases between them. In germline, CDR1 is SGHKS, CDR2 YYEKEE (reference sequence). The CDR3 is made up of 15 amino acids. The CDR3 region has the DNA TGTGCCAGCAGCTTGGTAGGGGTCGGGGCCAACGTCCTGACTTTC. Its translation is CASSLVGVGANVLTF.

This chain joins TRBV4-1 and TRBJ1-2; TRBD1 aligns across 8 bases. V dropped 4 bases and J dropped 8; count of bases not matched to a gene: 0. Germline V gene lookup returns CDR1 MGHRA and CDR2 YSYEKL. The CDR3 is 11 residues long. The DNA of the CDR3 is TGCGCCAGCAGCCGGGACAGGGGCTACACCTTC. Protein product: CASSRDRGYTF.

V and J are TRBV7-2 and TRBJ2-7; D is unresolved. The CDR3 is 13 residues long. Trimming pared 2 bases from V and 3 bases from J, leaving 8 bases between. Germline V lookup: CDR1 SGHTA, CDR2 FQGNSA. The CDR3 here is CASSLPGFYEQYF. The CDR3 nucleotides read TGTGCCAGCAGCTTACCCGGGTTCTACGAGCAGTACTTC.

This rearrangement joins TRBV9 to TRBJ2-1; D unclear. The CDR3 loop spans 13 amino acids. Deletions cut 0 bases from V and 9 bases from J, with 10 bases between. Germline lookup yields CDR1 SGDLS and CDR2 YYNGEE. The DNA for the CDR3 is TGTGCCAGCAGCGTAGCGGCTCTTTCTGAGCAGTTCTTC. This encodes CASSVAALSEQFF.

The genes are TRBV4-2 and TRBJ2-3, with 9 nucleotides matching TRBD2. The junction had 6 bases not matched to a gene; V was cut back by 4 bases and J by 4 bases. The CDR3 runs 15 residues. Germline loops: CDR1 LGHNA, CDR2 YNFKEQ. The CDR3 is CASSLERGAPDTQYF. CDR3 nucleotide sequence: TGTGCCAGCAGCCTCGAGCGGGGGGCCCCAGATACGCAGTATTTT.

J is TRBJ1-6 and V is TRBV5-4; 8 nucleotides align to TRBD1. Trimming took 4 bases from V and 3 from J; bases not matched to a gene: 6. This CDR3 contains 16 residues. Germline CDR1 is SGHNT and CDR2 is YYREEE (reference sequence). The CDR3 protein is CASSHKDRVYNSPLHF. The DNA for the CDR3 is TGTGCCAGCAGCCATAAGGACAGGGTCTATAATTCACCCCTCCACTTT.

The table lists this clone with a count of one. The chain carries TRBV18 and TRBJ1-1, with TRBD1 as a possible D gene (5 bases). The CDR3 contains 16 residues. The V gene lost 3 bases and the J gene lost 0 bases, with 14 bases spanning the gap. Germline CDR1 KGHSH, CDR2 LQKENI. The CDR3 bases are TGTGCCAGCTCACCTCGCGCCCCGGGGCTGAACACTGAAGCTTTCTTT. Its translation is CASSPRAPGLNTEAFF.

The chain joins TRBV10-3 to TRBJ1-1; maybe TRBD1 (6 bases). V was trimmed by 6 bases and J by 0 bases, leaving 11 bases between them. Germline-derived CDR1 and CDR2 are ENHRY and SYGVKD. The CDR3 loop spans 14 amino acids. The CDR3 nucleotides are TGTGCCATCAGCAAACAGGGTATGAACACTGAAGCTTTCTTT. Its protein is CAISKQGMNTEAFF.

This clone was counted only a few times. Other DNA sequences of this sample code for an identical CDR3. V gene TRBV7-9 combines with J gene TRBJ1-1, with 7 bases matching TRBD1. Germline V lookup: CDR1 SEHNR, CDR2 FQNEAQ (reference sequence). The CDR3 is 14 residues long. The V segment lost 5 bases and the J segment 2 bases; nucleotides outside the gene matches: 5. CDR3 DNA: TGTGCCAGCAGCCCGAGGGACAGAAACACTGAAGCTTTCTTT. Its protein product is CASSPRDRNTEAFF.

This sequence joins TRBV19 and TRBJ1-2, with D tentatively TRBD1 (5 bases). The CDR3 covers 14 residues. Looked up from germline, CDR1 is LNHDA and CDR2 is SQIVND (reference sequence). The germline V and J ends were trimmed by 5 bases and 0 bases, with 10 bases remaining between them. CDR3 nucleotide sequence: TGTGCCAGTAGTTTCCAGGGAGCTAACTATGGCTACACCTTC. Protein sequence: CASSFQGANYGYTF. The full variable domain, rest sourced from reference TRBV19 and TRBJ1-2, is DGGITQSPKYLFRKEGQNVTLSCEQNLNHDAMYWYRQDPGQGLRLIYYSQIVNDFQKGDIAEGYSVSREKKESFPLTVTSAQKNPTAFYLCASSFQGANYGYTFGSGTRLTVV.

The CDR3 coding sequence is TGTGCCAGCAGCTATATGGCAGCTACAGGGGGCACTGAAGCTTTCTTT. As protein: CASSYMAATGGTEAFF. V usage is TRBV13 and J usage is TRBJ1-1; 8 bases fit TRBD1. The CDR3 loop spans 16 amino acids. From germline, CDR1 is PRHDT and CDR2 FYEKMQ (reference sequence). J was trimmed by 4 bases and V by 4 bases; bases with no gene match: 11.

This chain links TRBV25-1 with TRBJ2-4, with no clear D. The V and J ends lost 3 bases and 0 bases respectively, with 9 bases between them. CDR1 and CDR2 from the germline V gene are MGHDK and SYGVNS. The CDR3 sequence is 15 residues long. CDR3 sequence: CASSDGRLAKNIQYF. In nucleotides, the CDR3 is TGTGCCAGCAGTGATGGCAGGTTAGCCAAAAACATTCAGTACTTC.

This sequence joins TRBV5-1 and TRBJ1-6, with D uncertain. The CDR3 totals 15 residues. Germline-derived CDR1 and CDR2 are SGHRS and YFSETQ. V was shortened by 4 bases and J by 6 bases, with 14 bases between the two germline ends. This chain's CDR3 is CASSPYGPINSPLHF. The CDR3 DNA follows: TGCGCCAGCAGCCCCTACGGACCGATTAATTCACCCCTCCACTTT.

The rearrangement uses TRBV18 and TRBJ2-4, with D possibly TRBD1 on 6 matching bases. CDR3 length: 13 residues. CDR1 KGHSH and CDR2 LQKENI come from the germline V gene. Trimming stripped 4 bases from V and 3 bases from J, with 7 bases between. CDR3: CASSLDSKNIQYF. The CDR3 bases are TGTGCCAGCTCACTGGACAGCAAAAACATTCAGTACTTC.

V is TRBV19 and J is TRBJ1-1; D gene ambiguous. The length of the CDR3 is 13 residues. V dropped 5 bases and J dropped 1 base, with 8 bases sitting between them. Germline loops: CDR1 LNHDA, CDR2 SQIVND (reference sequence). The CDR3 spells CASSPRENTEAFF. Here the CDR3 DNA reads TGTGCCAGTAGTCCCCGGGAGAACACTGAAGCTTTCTTT.

The V gene is TRBV6-5, the J gene TRBJ1-1; 9 positions agree with TRBD1. The germline V gene has CDR1 MNHEY and CDR2 SVGAGI. Germline trimming cut 6 bases from V and 0 bases from J; bases unmatched to any gene: 5. The CDR3 consists of 15 residues. The CDR3 DNA reads TGTGCCAGCAGCTACAGGGGGCACATGAACACTGAAGCTTTCTTT. Translated: CASSYRGHMNTEAFF.

This sequence joins TRBV13 and TRBJ2-3; D may be TRBD2 (6 bases). From germline, CDR1 is PRHDT and CDR2 FYEKMQ (reference sequence). This CDR3 contains 15 residues. The V end was cut by 2 bases, the J end by 4 bases, with 13 bases between. CDR3 in DNA: TGTGCCAGCAGCTTAACGGGCGGGGTCGCAGATACGCAGTATTTT. Amino acid sequence: CASSLTGGVADTQYF.